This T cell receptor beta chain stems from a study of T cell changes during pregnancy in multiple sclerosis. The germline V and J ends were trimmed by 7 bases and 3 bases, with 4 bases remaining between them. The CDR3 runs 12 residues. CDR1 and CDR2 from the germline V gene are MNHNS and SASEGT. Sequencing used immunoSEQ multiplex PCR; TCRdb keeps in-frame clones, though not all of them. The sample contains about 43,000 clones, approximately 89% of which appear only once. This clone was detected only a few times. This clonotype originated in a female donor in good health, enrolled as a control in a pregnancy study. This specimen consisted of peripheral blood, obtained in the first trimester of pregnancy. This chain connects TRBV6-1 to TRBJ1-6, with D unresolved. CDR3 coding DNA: TGTGCCAGCATTAACTATAATTCACCCCTCCACTTT. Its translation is CASINYNSPLHF.